This T cell receptor (beta chain) was recovered during a study of cytomegalovirus exposure and HLA in healthy donors. The CDR3 sequence is 12 residues long. The germline V and J ends were trimmed by 3 bases and 3 bases, with 6 bases remaining between them. Looked up from germline, CDR1 is LNHDA and CDR2 is SQIVND (reference sequence). The study, taken as a whole, reports: Researchers had no immune exposure information except CMV serostatus available. Later on, a genetic analysis was performed. It linked a missense variant in DCLRE1C with V- and J-gene trimming of TCR beta.

In the PCR, 60 Vbeta and 13 Jbeta primers were used. Original analysis: A later analysis counted about 80 million unique TCR beta chains, 9.5 million to 13 million shared. Clones were read by immunoSEQ multiplex PCR, and TCRdb kept only the in-frame ones, dropping some. The DNA was the basis for D and trimming; V, J and clone size are from that table. This sample has some 130,000 clones, with over 60% found just once. On this clone: As yet, its antigen is unknown.

Material for sequencing was PBMCs. This chain connects TRBV19 to TRBJ2-7; a weak D match, TRBD1 (5 bases). The TCR originated in a man aged 18 to 30 in good health and CMV-seronegative. CDR3 region: CASSIQGYEQYF. DNA of the CDR3: TGTGCCAGTAGTATCCAGGGCTACGAGCAGTACTTC.